These 12 T cell receptor beta chains share one sample of origin, sequenced in a study of T-cell memory formation after mild COVID-19. TCRdb re-called the 5' RACE reads with MiXCR, one entry per CDR3 protein. The table shows some 450,000 distinct CDR3 sequences, with approximately 18% occurring only once. Sequencing was performed on PBMCs or a T cell subset sorted from them (not recorded which). The origin of the receptors is a man aged 18 to 29 who had mild COVID-19 (a few samples of this study predate the infection). Cell type and time point are not known.

The chain couples TRBV4-2 to TRBJ2-3; perhaps TRBD1 as D (7 bases). The CDR3 spans 16 residues. The ends were cut back, 4 bases at V and 2 bases at J, with 16 bases in the middle. From germline, CDR1 is LGHNA and CDR2 YNFKEQ. CDR3: CASSPTRGQSTDTQYF. CDR3 nucleotides: TGTGCCAGCAGCCCGACTAGGGGACAGTCCACAGATACGCAGTATTTT.

The chain links TRBV4-2 to TRBJ1-5; the D gene is possibly TRBD1 (5 bases). Germline lookup yields CDR1 LGHNA and CDR2 YNFKEQ. V was pared by 4 bases and J by 2 bases, with 15 bases between. CDR3 length: 16 residues. CDR3 coding DNA: TGTGCCAGCAGCCCGGACGGCCCGGGGGGCAATCAGCCCCAGCATTTT. Encoded protein: CASSPDGPGGNQPQHF.

This clonotype was counted between two and nine times. The rearrangement joins TRBV7-9 to TRBJ2-2; D gene unclear. V was pared by 1 base and J by 3 bases, with 6 bases between. The CDR3 covers 14 residues. The germline CDR1 and CDR2 sequences are SEHNR and FQNEAQ (reference sequence). The CDR3 here is CASSLVSHTGELFF. The CDR3 DNA sequence: TGTGCCAGCAGCTTAGTTTCGCACACCGGGGAGCTGTTTTTT.

The chain recombines TRBV4-2 with TRBJ1-2; D remains ambiguous. The CDR3 sequence is 16 residues long. Trimming pared 1 base from V and 6 bases from J, leaving 18 bases between. Looked up from germline, CDR1 is LGHNA and CDR2 is YNFKEQ. The CDR3 region is CASSQGEGQAMNGYTF. Written as DNA, the CDR3 is TGTGCCAGCAGCCAAGGAGAGGGCCAGGCGATGAATGGCTACACCTTC.

There are a few counts of this clonotype. This chain links TRBV29-1 with TRBJ2-1; D is unresolved. Germline assignment: CDR1 SQVTM and CDR2 ANQGSEA. The V end lost 5 bases, the J end lost 8 bases, and 10 bases lay between the germline ends. This CDR3 region has 11 residues. DNA of the CDR3: TGCAGCGTTCTCGATGGGGATGAGCAGTTCTTC. Protein product: CSVLDGDEQFF.

This chain joins TRBV11-1 and TRBJ1-4, with 8 bases identical to TRBD1. The J segment lost 6 bases and the V segment lost 5 bases, leaving 11 bases of the junction unmatched. Germline CDR1 reads SGHAT; CDR2 reads FQDESV (reference sequence). The CDR3 covers 16 residues. DNA of the CDR3: TGTGCCAGCAGCCGCTGGACAGGGAAGTACGATGAAAAACTGTTTTTT. Its protein is CASSRWTGKYDEKLFF.

This clonotype was detected only a few times. This chain joins TRBV15 and TRBJ2-7; 8 bases are a match to TRBD1. In germline, CDR1 is LNHNV, CDR2 YYDKDF (reference sequence). The CDR3 sequence is 16 residues long. J lost 5 bases, V lost 5 bases, and 14 bases had no gene match. CDR3: CATSGETGVPVDEQYV. CDR3 coding DNA: TGTGCCACCAGCGGGGAGACAGGGGTCCCTGTGGACGAGCAGTACGTC.

In this sample, this clonotype turned up a few times. This rearrangement joins TRBV7-3 to TRBJ2-5; 9 nucleotides align to TRBD2. CDR3 size: 15 residues. Trimming cost V 3 bases and J 7 bases; bases outside gene matches: 9. Per the germline V gene, CDR1 is SGHTA and CDR2 is FQGTGA. The CDR3 sequence: CASSLASGGSGTQYF. In DNA, the CDR3 is TGTGCCAGCAGCTTGGCGAGCGGGGGGTCTGGGACCCAGTACTTC.

This clonotype was detected only a few times. The chain employs TRBV5-1 and TRBJ2-1, with D perhaps TRBD1 (5 bases). The CDR3 runs to 16 residues. Germline V lookup: CDR1 SGHRS, CDR2 YFSETQ. V was cut by 2 bases and J by 0 bases, with 12 bases left in between. The CDR3 reads CASSFLQGGSYNEQFF. CDR3 coding DNA: TGCGCCAGCAGCTTTTTGCAGGGCGGCTCCTACAATGAGCAGTTCTTC.

The gene calls are TRBV3-1 and TRBJ2-3; weak D call: TRBD2 (5 bases). The germline gives CDR1 LGHDT, CDR2 YNNKEL (reference sequence). The CDR3 is made up of 15 amino acids. Trimming left V 3 bases short and J 4 bases short, with 14 bases between. In DNA, the CDR3 is TGTGCCAGCAGCCAGGCGGTCTACGGGGCAGATACGCAGTATTTT. Translation: CASSQAVYGADTQYF.

There are many counts of this clonotype. The rearrangement links TRBV11-2 to TRBJ2-3; no clear D gene. Germline V CDR1 and CDR2: SGHAT, FQNNGV. The CDR3 covers 15 residues. Trimming cost V 1 base and J 5 bases, with 13 bases left between them. The DNA of the CDR3 is TGTGCCAGCAGCTTAGGTAGTGGAACGGGAGATACGCAGTATTTT. Amino acid sequence: CASSLGSGTGDTQYF.

In this sample, this clonotype turned up a few times. The chain uses TRBV4-1 and TRBJ2-2; TRBD1 is a possible D gene (6 bases). Trimming removed 1 base from V and 1 base from J, with 7 bases in between. From germline, CDR1 is MGHRA and CDR2 YSYEKL. This CDR3 spans 15 amino acids. Here the CDR3 reads CASSQVDRNTGELFF. CDR3 nucleotides: TGCGCCAGCAGCCAAGTGGACAGGAACACCGGGGAGCTGTTTTTT.